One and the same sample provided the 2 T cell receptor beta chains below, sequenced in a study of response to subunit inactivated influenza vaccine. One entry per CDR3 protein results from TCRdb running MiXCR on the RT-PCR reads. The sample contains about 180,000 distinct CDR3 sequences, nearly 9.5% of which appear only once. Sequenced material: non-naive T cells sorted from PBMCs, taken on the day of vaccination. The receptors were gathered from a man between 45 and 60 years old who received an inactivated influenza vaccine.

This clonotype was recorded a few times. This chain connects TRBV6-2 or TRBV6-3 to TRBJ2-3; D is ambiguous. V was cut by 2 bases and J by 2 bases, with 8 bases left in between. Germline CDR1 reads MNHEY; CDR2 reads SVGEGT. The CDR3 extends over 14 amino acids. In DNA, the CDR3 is TGTGCCAGCAGTTACGTGGGCCCCACAGATACGCAGTATTTT. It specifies CASSYVGPTDTQYF.

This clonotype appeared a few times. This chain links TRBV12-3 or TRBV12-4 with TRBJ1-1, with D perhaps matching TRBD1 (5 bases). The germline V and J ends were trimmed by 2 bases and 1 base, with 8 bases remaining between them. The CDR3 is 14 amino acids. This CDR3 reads CASSLRQGNTEAFF. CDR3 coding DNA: TGTGCCAGCAGTTTACGCCAGGGGAACACTGAAGCTTTCTTT.